Shown below are 13 T cell receptor beta chains from a single sample sequenced in a study of T cells in Graves' hyperthyroidism and ophthalmopathy. RNA transcripts served as the template for amplifying TCR beta CDR3 regions. TCR CDR3 underwent first-round RT-PCR with the HTBI primer set. TCRdb independently ran MiXCR on the multiplex PCR reads; one entry per CDR3 protein. The sample has 700,000 to 950,000 distinct CDR3 sequences, about a third seen once. The sequencing sample was made of blood. The receptors come from a woman between 40 and 55 years old with Graves' hyperthyroidism.

Remarks on this clonotype: This may come from a read error, since a much larger clone is one base off. V gene TRBV20-1 combines with J gene TRBJ1-6; the match to TRBD1 covers 7 bases. CDR1 is DFQATT and CDR2 is SNEGSKA in the germline V gene (reference sequence). This CDR3 comprises 14 residues. J gave up 6 bases and V 6 bases, and 8 bases lay outside the gene matches. CDR3 loop: CSAPGGWPNSPLHF. In nucleotides, the CDR3 is TGCAGTGCCCCAGGGGGGTGGCCTAATTCACCCCTCCACTTT.

The chain recombines TRBV7-9 with TRBJ2-5; TRBD2 might be the D (5 bases). Germline V gene data show CDR1 as SEHNR and CDR2 as FQNEAQ (reference sequence). Trimming cost V 6 bases and J 10 bases, with 9 bases left between them. The CDR3 is made up of 10 amino acids. In nucleotides, the CDR3 is TGTGCCAGCAGTTCCGAGGGCCAGTACTTC. The encoded protein is CASSSEGQYF. Filled out from reference TRBV7-9 and TRBJ2-5, the complete variable domain reads DTGVSQNPRHKITKRGQNVTFRCDPISEHNRLYWYRQTLGQGPEFLTYFQNEAQLEKSRLLSDRFSAERPKGSFSTLEIQRTEQGDSAMYLCASSSEGQYFGPGTRLLVL.

The gene calls are TRBV6-5 and TRBJ1-2; the D gene is possibly TRBD1 (5 bases). This CDR3 is built from 13 residues. Germline assignment: CDR1 MNHEY and CDR2 SVGAGI. V was cut by 0 bases and J by 4 bases, with 6 bases left in between. The CDR3 bases are TGTGCCAGCAGTTACTCAAGGGGCTATGGCTACACCTTC. Translation: CASSYSRGYGYTF.

A word on this clonotype: A read error may be the cause here, since a much bigger clone is one base away. The chain couples TRBV7-9 to TRBJ1-1; 7 bases fit TRBD1. Trimming cost V 4 bases and J 4 bases; bases outside gene matches: 6. The germline V gene has CDR1 SEHNR and CDR2 FQNEAQ (reference sequence). This CDR3 comprises 14 residues. CDR3 coding DNA: TGTGCCAGCAGCTGGCCGGGACAGAGCACTGAAGCTTTCTTT. Translation: CASSWPGQSTEAFF.

Many counts were recorded for this clonotype. The CDR3 reads CASGTVGYTF. DNA for the CDR3: TGTGCCAGCGGTACGGTCGGCTACACCTTC. V is TRBV12-3 or TRBV12-4 and J is TRBJ1-2, with D hard to call. The V end lost 8 bases, the J end lost 8 bases, and 9 bases lay between the germline ends. The CDR3 totals 10 residues.

Of note for this clonotype: A much bigger clone sits one base away, suggesting this may be a read error. V gene TRBV7-9 combines with J gene TRBJ2-7, with D possibly TRBD2 on 6 matching bases. Trimming stripped 5 bases from V and 6 bases from J, with 17 bases between. The germline CDR1 and CDR2 sequences are SEHNR and FQNEAQ (reference sequence). There are 14 residues in the CDR3. CDR3 residues: CASSLPGGPREQYF. The DNA for the CDR3 is TGTGCCAGCAGCCTCCCCGGGGGTCCGCGCGAGCAGTACTTC.

This clonotype was counted a single time. One junction end disagrees with the germline gene, perhaps due to a read error. The CDR3 nucleotides read TGCGCCAGCAGCCAAACAATCACCGAGCAGGCAAAACCGTTTTTT. Translated: CASSQTITEQAKPFF. This chain joins TRBV4-3 and TRBJ1-4; D is uncertain. From germline, CDR1 is LGHNA and CDR2 YSLEER. This CDR3 has 15 residues.

Here the CDR3 reads CASSFMGGDYEQYF. The DNA of the CDR3 is TGTGCCAGCAGTTTTATGGGGGGGGACTACGAGCAGTACTTC. V is TRBV12-3 or TRBV12-4 and J is TRBJ2-7, with TRBD2 matching over 7 bases. V dropped 3 bases and J dropped 3; count of bases not matched to a gene: 5. The CDR3 extends over 14 amino acids.

The V gene is TRBV5-1, the J gene TRBJ2-5; 7 bases align to TRBD1. The CDR3 has 15 residues. The germline V gene encodes CDR1 SGHRS and CDR2 YFSETQ. V was pared by 4 bases and J by 3 bases, with 9 bases of the junction left unmatched. The CDR3 reads CASSVGKGAEETQYF. For the CDR3, the DNA is TGCGCCAGCAGCGTGGGGAAGGGGGCCGAAGAGACCCAGTACTTC.

This clonotype occurred many times. The chain recombines TRBV15 with TRBJ1-3; the D gene is possibly TRBD1 (6 bases). The V and J ends lost 0 bases and 2 bases respectively, with 8 bases between them. Per the germline V gene, CDR1 is LNHNV and CDR2 is YYDKDF (reference sequence). The CDR3 spans 15 residues. CDR3 bases: TGTGCCACCAGCAGAGAGGGGGGCCCTGGAAACACCATATATTTT. It specifies CATSREGGPGNTIYF.

The gene calls are TRBV7-8 and TRBJ1-1; no firm D call. The CDR3 spans 14 residues. CDR1 SGHVS and CDR2 FQNEAQ come from the germline V gene. DNA for the CDR3: TGTACCCGAAGGACGGACGGACCTAACACTGAAGCTTTCTTT. This sequence encodes CTRRTDGPNTEAFF.

Many counts were recorded for this clonotype. The chain uses TRBV9 and TRBJ1-2, with D maybe TRBD1 (6 bases). The V and J ends lost 0 bases and 4 bases respectively, with 16 bases between them. The CDR3 consists of 16 residues. CDR1 is SGDLS, CDR2 YYNGEE, per germline. The CDR3 DNA is TGTGCCAGCAGCGTAGATCCTAGGTCAGGGGCCTATGGCTACACCTTC. It is translated as CASSVDPRSGAYGYTF.

The V and J genes are TRBV29-1 and TRBJ2-7, with D possibly TRBD2 on 6 matching bases. Per the germline V gene, CDR1 is SQVTM and CDR2 is ANQGSEA. The CDR3 is 14 residues long. The V and J ends lost 6 bases and 3 bases respectively, with 18 bases between them. In nucleotides, the CDR3 is TGCAGCGTCGCCGGGACTCAGCCCATCTACGAGCAGTACTTC. Protein: CSVAGTQPIYEQYF.